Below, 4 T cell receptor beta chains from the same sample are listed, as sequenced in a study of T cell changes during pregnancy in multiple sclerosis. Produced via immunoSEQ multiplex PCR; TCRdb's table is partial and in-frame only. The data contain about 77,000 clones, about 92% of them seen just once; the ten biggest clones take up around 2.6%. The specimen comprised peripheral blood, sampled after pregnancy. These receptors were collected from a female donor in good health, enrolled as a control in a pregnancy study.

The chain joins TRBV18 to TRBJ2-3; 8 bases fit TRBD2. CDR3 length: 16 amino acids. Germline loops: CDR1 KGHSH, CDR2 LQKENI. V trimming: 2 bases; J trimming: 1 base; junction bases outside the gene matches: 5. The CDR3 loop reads CASSPYLAGRTDTQYF. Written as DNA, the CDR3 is TGTGCCAGCTCACCATACCTAGCGGGCCGCACAGATACGCAGTATTTT.

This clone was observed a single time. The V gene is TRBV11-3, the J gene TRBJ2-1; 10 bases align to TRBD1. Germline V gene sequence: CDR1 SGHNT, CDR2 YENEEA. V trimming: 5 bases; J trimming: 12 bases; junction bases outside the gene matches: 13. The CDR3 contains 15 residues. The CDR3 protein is CASSPGTGVSVGQFF. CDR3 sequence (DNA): TGTGCCAGCAGCCCCGGGACAGGGGTGTCGGTTGGGCAGTTCTTC.

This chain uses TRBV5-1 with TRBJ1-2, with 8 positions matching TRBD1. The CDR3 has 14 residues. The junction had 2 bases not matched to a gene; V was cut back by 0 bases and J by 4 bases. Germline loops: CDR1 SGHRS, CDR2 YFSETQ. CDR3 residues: CASSLGTGIYGYTF. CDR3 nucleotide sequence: TGCGCCAGCAGCTTGGGGACAGGGATCTATGGCTACACCTTC. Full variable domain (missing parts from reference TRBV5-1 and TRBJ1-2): KAGVTQTPRYLIKTRGQQVTLSCSPISGHRSVSWYQQTPGQGLQFLFEYFSETQRNKGNFPGRFSGRQFSNSRSEMNVSTLELGDSALYLCASSLGTGIYGYTFGSGTRLTVV.

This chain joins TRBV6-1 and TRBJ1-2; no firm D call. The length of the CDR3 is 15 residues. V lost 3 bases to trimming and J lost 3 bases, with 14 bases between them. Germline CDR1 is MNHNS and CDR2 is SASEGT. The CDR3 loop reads CASSDPSVGDYGYTF. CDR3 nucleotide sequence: TGTGCCAGCAGTGACCCTTCGGTTGGTGACTATGGCTACACCTTC.